The clone carrying this T cell receptor (beta chain) was observed a single time. The data were taken from a study of technical replicates of blood from a handful of donors. Clones were read by immunoSEQ multiplex PCR, and TCRdb kept only the in-frame ones, dropping some. The sample has about 56,000 clones, 90% to 95% seen once; the top ten hold about 3%. Sequenced sample: PBMCs. The source is a human donor in good health. Some clones in this sample may be carry-over from other donors' samples.

CDR3 bases: TGTGCCAGCAACAACAACCGGGACAAGTCCCGCGAGCAGTACTTC. Translation gives CASNNNRDKSREQYF. The chain links TRBV7-9 to TRBJ2-7; maybe TRBD1 (6 bases). The CDR3 is made up of 15 amino acids. V was trimmed by 7 bases and J by 6 bases, leaving 22 bases between them. Germline V gene data show CDR1 as SEHNR and CDR2 as FQNEAQ (reference sequence).